This TCR beta chain is from a study of T cell responses to AZD1222 COVID-19 vaccine. This CDR3 spans 13 amino acids. Trimming removed 0 bases from V and 4 bases from J, with 4 bases in between. Germline CDR1 is SGHRS and CDR2 is YFSETQ. Comment on this clone: This sample includes further DNA sequences coding for the same CDR3.

Sequenced by immunoSEQ multiplex PCR; TCRdb stores in-frame clones only, minus some. The sample records 130,000 to 150,000 clones, around nine tenths being singletons. The clonotype was recovered from an adult in good health. Sequencing used peripheral blood, obtained on day 0 of AZD1222 vaccination. V usage is TRBV5-1 and J usage is TRBJ2-2; D not resolved. The CDR3 DNA is TGCGCCAGCAGCTTGGACAGCACCGGGGAGCTGTTTTTT. As protein: CASSLDSTGELFF.